The text below deals with one T cell receptor beta chain. Its antigen remains unidentified. The data belong to a study of cytomegalovirus exposure and HLA in healthy donors. Across the study: Of approximately 400 genotyped donors, 70% to 85% clustered with self-reported Caucasian donors. General observations from the study: A later analysis found that most CMV-associated TCR beta chains appeared HLA-restricted.

This CDR3 region has 15 residues. Per the germline V gene, CDR1 is MNHEY and CDR2 is SVGAGI. V was pared by 8 bases and J by 2 bases, with 18 bases between. Researchers ran the PCR with 60 Vbeta and 13 Jbeta primers. Assay used: immunoSEQ multiplex PCR; TCRdb lists only in-frame clones, some missing. The table includes under 200,000 clones, around 79% detected once. The receptor was derived from a woman aged 40 to 50 in good health and CMV-seropositive. This chain joins TRBV6-5 and TRBJ1-2; D is ambiguous. Sequencing used PBMCs. This CDR3 reads CASFTGVRLNYGYTF. In DNA form, the CDR3 reads TGTGCCAGCTTCACGGGAGTTCGTTTAAACTATGGCTACACCTTC.